This TCR beta chain derives from a study of blood T cells in healthy people across ages. Sample-barcoded 5' priming and a J-beta primer mix drove a second PCR of about 7 to 11 cycles. Every molecule of cDNA carried a tag from a template-switch adaptor with 12 random nucleotides. TCRdb reprocessed the 5' RACE reads via MiXCR and lists one record per CDR3 protein. The table records fewer than 750,000 distinct CDR3 sequences, about 50% of them present only once. The CDR3 is 17 amino acids. Germline values: CDR1 SGHRS, CDR2 YFSETQ. V trimming: 0 bases; J trimming: 3 bases; junction bases outside the gene matches: 3. This clonotype came up many times.

This chain links TRBV5-1 with TRBJ1-4, with 12 bases that match TRBD1. The specimen was blood. This clonotype originated in an elderly woman in good health. The CDR3 sequence: CASSLGDRGPPNEKLFF. The CDR3 nucleotides are TGCGCCAGCAGCTTGGGGGACAGGGGGCCGCCTAATGAAAAACTGTTTTTT.